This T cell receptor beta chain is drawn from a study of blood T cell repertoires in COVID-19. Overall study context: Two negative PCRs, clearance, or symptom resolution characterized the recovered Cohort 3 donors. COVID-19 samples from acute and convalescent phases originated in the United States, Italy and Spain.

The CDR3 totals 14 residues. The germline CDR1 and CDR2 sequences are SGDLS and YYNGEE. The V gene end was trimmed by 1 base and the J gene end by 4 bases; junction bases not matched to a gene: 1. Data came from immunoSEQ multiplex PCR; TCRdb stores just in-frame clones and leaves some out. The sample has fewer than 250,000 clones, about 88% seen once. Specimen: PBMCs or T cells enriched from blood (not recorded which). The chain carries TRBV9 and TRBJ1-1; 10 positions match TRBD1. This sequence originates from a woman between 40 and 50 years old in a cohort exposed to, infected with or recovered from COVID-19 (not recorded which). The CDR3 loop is CASSVRTGGTEAFF. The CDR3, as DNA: TGTGCCAGCAGCGTAAGGACAGGGGGCACTGAAGCTTTCTTT.